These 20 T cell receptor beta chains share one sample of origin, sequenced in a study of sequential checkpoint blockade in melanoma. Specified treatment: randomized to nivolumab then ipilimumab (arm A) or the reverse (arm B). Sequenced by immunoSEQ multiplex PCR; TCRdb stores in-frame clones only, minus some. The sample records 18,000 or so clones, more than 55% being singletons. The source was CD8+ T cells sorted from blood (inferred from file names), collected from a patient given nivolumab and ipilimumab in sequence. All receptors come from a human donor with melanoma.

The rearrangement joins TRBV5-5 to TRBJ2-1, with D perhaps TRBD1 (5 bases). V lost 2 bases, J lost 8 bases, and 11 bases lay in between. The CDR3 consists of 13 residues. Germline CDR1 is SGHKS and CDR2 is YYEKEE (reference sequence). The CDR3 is CASSFRGAYEQFF. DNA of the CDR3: TGTGCCAGCAGCTTCCGTGGGGCCTATGAGCAGTTCTTC.

The CDR3, as DNA: TGTGCCAGCAGCTTAACAAAAATGAACACTGAAGCTTTCTTT. Translation gives CASSLTKMNTEAFF. The chain has TRBV13 and TRBJ1-1; D unclear. Germline assignment: CDR1 PRHDT and CDR2 FYEKMQ (reference sequence). CDR3 size: 14 residues. Trimming took 2 bases from V and 0 from J, leaving 7 bases between them.

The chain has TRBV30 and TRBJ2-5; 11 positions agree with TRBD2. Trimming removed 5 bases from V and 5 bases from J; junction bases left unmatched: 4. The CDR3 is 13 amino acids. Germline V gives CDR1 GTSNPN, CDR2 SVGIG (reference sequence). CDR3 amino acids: CAWLAGGGETQYF. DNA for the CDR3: TGTGCCTGGTTAGCGGGGGGGGGTGAGACCCAGTACTTC.

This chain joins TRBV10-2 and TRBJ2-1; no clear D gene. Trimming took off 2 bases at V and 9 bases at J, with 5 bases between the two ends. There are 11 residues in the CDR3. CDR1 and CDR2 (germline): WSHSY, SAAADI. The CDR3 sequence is CASSERVEQFF. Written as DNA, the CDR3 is TGCGCCAGCAGTGAGAGAGTTGAGCAGTTCTTC.

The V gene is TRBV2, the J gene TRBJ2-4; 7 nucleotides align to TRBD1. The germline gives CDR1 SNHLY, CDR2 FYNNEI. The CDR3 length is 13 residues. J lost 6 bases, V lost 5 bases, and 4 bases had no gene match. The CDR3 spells CASSPGGANIQYF. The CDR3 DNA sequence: TGTGCCAGCAGTCCAGGGGGTGCAAACATTCAGTACTTC. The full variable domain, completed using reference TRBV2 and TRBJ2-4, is EPEVTQTPSHQVTQMGQEVILRCVPISNHLYFYWYRQILGQKVEFLVSFYNNEISEKSEIFDDQFSVERPDGSNFTLKIRSTKLEDSAMYFCASSPGGANIQYFGAGTRLSVL.

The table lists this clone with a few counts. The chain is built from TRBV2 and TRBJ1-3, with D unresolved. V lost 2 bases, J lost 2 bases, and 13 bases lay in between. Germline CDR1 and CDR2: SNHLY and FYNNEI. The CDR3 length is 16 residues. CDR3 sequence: CASSERGGGTGNTIYF. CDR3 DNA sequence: TGTGCCAGCAGTGAAAGAGGCGGAGGGACTGGAAACACCATATATTTT.

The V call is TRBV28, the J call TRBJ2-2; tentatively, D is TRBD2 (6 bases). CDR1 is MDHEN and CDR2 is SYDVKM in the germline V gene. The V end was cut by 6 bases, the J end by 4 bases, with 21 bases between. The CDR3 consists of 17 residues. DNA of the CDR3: TGTGCCAGCAGCCCCGGCGGGGTTGAGGGTAGCACCGGGGAGCTGTTTTTT. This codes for CASSPGGVEGSTGELFF.

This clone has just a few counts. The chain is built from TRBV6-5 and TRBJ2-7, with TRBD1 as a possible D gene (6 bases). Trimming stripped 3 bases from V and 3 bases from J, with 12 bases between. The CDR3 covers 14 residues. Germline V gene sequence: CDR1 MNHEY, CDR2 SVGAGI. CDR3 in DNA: TGTGCCAGCAGTTATGAGAAGGGGGTCTACGAGCAGTACTTC. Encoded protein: CASSYEKGVYEQYF.

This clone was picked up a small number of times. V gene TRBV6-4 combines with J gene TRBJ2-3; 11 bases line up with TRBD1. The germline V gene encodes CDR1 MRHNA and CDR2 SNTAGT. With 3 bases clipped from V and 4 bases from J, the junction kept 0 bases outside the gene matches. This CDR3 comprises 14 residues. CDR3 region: CASSEGQGADTQYF. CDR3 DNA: TGTGCCAGCAGTGAGGGACAGGGGGCAGATACGCAGTATTTT.

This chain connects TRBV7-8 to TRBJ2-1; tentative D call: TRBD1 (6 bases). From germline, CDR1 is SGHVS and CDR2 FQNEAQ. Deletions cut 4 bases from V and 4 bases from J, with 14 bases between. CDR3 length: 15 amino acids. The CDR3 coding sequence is TGTGCCAGCAGCTATTACAGGGAGAATTACAATGAGCAGTTCTTC. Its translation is CASSYYRENYNEQFF.

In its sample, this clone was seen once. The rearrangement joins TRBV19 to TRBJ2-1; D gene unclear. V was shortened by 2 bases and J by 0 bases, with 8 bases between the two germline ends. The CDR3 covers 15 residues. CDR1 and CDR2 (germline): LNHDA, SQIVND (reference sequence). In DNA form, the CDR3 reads TGTGCCAGTAGTATACCTAGGAGCTCCTACAATGAGCAGTTCTTC. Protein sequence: CASSIPRSSYNEQFF. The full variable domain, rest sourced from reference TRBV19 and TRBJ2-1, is DGGITQSPKYLFRKEGQNVTLSCEQNLNHDAMYWYRQDPGQGLRLIYYSQIVNDFQKGDIAEGYSVSREKKESFPLTVTSAQKNPTAFYLCASSIPRSSYNEQFFGPGTRLTVL.

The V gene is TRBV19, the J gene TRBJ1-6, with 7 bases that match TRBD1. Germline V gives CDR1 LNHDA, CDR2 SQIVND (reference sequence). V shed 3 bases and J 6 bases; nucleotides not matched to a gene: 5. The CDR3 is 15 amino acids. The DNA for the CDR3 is TGTGCCAGTAGTATCCCTGGGACAGTTAATTCACCCCTCCACTTT. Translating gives CASSIPGTVNSPLHF.

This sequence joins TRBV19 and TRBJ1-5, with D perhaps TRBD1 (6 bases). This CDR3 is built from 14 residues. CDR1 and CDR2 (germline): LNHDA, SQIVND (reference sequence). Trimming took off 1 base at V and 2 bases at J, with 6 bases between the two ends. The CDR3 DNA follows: TGTGCCAGTAGTATAGCAGGGGGCAATCAGCCCCAGCATTTT. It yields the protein CASSIAGGNQPQHF.

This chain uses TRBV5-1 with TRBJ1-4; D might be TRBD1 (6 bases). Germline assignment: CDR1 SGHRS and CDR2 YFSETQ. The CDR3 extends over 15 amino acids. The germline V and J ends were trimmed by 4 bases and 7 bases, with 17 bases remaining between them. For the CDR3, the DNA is TGCGCCAGCAGCCTACTTACGGGACATAGTGAAAAACTGTTTTTT. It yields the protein CASSLLTGHSEKLFF.

The CDR3 bases are TGTGCCAGCAGCGGATCCCTTCGGGACGAGCAGTACTTC. This sequence encodes CASSGSLRDEQYF. The chain employs TRBV9 and TRBJ2-7; no clear D. Trimming took 3 bases from V and 5 from J, leaving 12 bases between them. CDR3 length: 13 residues. CDR1 is SGDLS and CDR2 is YYNGEE in the germline V gene.

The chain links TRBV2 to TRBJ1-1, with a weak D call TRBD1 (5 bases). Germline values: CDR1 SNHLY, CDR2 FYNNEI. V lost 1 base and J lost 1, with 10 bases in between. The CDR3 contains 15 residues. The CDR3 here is CASSEVGVGNTEAFF. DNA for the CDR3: TGTGCCAGCAGTGAAGTAGGGGTTGGGAACACTGAAGCTTTCTTT.

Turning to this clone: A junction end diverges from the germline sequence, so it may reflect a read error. The CDR3 sequence is CASSAGLAGGPDEQFF. CDR3 sequence (DNA): TGTGCTAGCAGCGCGGGACTAGCGGGAGGGCCGGATGAGCAGTTCTTC. V is TRBV7-7 and J is TRBJ2-1; 16 nucleotides match TRBD2. CDR1 SSHAT and CDR2 FNYEAQ come from the germline V gene (reference sequence). The CDR3 is 16 residues long.

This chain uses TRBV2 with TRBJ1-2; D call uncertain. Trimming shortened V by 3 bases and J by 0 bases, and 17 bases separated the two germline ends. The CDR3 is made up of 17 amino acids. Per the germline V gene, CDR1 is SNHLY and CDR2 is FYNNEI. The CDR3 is CASSDTEVSPSNYGYTF. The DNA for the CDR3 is TGTGCCAGCAGTGACACAGAAGTATCCCCTTCTAACTATGGCTACACCTTC.

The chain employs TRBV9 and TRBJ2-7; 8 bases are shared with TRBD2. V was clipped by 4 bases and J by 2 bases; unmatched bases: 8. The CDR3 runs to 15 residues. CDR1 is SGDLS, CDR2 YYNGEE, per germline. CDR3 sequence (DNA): TGTGCCAGCAGCAAAGGGAGCGGGAGAGCCTACGAGCAGTACTTC. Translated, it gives CASSKGSGRAYEQYF.

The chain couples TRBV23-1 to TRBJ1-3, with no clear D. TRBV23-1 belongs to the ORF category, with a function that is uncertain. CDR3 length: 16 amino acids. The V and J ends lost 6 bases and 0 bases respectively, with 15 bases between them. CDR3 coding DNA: TGCGCCAGCAGGTACCGGGGAGCCTTCTCTGGAAACACCATATATTTT. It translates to CASRYRGAFSGNTIYF.